The T cell receptor (beta chain) described here comes from a study of beta chain features in type 1 diabetes. Overall study: There were approximately 100,000,000 sorted cells examined across all samples. Overall study results and limits: Cells expressing TCR highly could be over-represented by cDNA sequencing. Sampled from patients, naive, central memory and Treg TCRB repertoires appeared more similar than those sampled from healthy donors. People with Type 1 diabetes carried modestly yet significantly shorter TCRB CDR3s in all four CD4+ subsets.

In regard to this clone: What it recognizes is unknown. Other nucleotide sequences in the sample specify the same CDR3.

The sequenced template was cDNA made from the entire isolated RNA. TCRdb's table, derived via immunoSEQ multiplex PCR, lists solely in-frame clones and lacks some. The sample holds some 660,000 clones, over 12% seen once. CD45RO/CCR7/CD25/CD127/CD95/CD27 staining was used to isolate CD4+ naive, central memory, regulatory and stem cell-like memory cells by sorting. V gave up 1 base and J gave up 3 bases, with 2 bases separating them. The germline V gene has CDR1 SEHNR and CDR2 FQNEAQ (reference sequence). CDR3 length: 12 residues. Sequencing was done on a sample of naive CD4+ T cells from blood. The sequence came from a man between 18 and 35 years old with type 1 diabetes. The V gene is TRBV7-9, the J gene TRBJ2-3; no definite D call. CDR3 DNA: TGTGCCAGCAGCTTAGGGACAGATACGCAGTATTTT. Amino acids: CASSLGTDTQYF.